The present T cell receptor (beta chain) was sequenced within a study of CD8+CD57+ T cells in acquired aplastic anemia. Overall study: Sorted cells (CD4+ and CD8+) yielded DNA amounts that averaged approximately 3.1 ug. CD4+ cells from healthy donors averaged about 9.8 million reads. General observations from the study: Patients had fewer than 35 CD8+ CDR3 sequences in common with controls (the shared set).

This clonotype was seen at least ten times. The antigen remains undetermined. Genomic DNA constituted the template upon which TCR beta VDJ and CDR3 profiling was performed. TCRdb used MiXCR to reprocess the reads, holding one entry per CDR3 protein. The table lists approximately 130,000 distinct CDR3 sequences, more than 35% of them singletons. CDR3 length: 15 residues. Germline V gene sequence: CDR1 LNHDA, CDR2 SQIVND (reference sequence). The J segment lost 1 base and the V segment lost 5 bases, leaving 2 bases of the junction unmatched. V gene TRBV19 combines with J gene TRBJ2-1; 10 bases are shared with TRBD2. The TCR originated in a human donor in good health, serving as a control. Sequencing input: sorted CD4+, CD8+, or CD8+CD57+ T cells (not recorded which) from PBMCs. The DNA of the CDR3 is TGTGCCAGTAGTTCGGGACTAGCGTCCTACAATGAGCAGTTCTTC. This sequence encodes CASSSGLASYNEQFF. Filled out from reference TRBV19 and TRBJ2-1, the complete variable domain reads DGGITQSPKYLFRKEGQNVTLSCEQNLNHDAMYWYRQDPGQGLRLIYYSQIVNDFQKGDIAEGYSVSREKKESFPLTVTSAQKNPTAFYLCASSSGLASYNEQFFGPGTRLTVL.